The sequence of this T cell receptor beta chain was determined in a study of T cell responses to AZD1222 COVID-19 vaccine (dated by TCRdb to the early 2020s). About the full investigation: AZD1222 recipients with second doses at about 4 weeks or about 12 weeks were pooled, because spike-specific TCR depth and breadth did not differ between schedules. Trial participants were enrolled by age into 18-55, 56-69 and 70-plus year subgroups, with roughly 150, 30 and 60 TCR-sequenced participants respectively. A total of 233 trial participants underwent TCR sequencing, of whom about 200 had received two doses of AZD1222 and 26 had received two doses of the MenACWY control vaccine.

Regarding this clone: Its binding antigen is unknown. No much larger clone exists at a distance of one base, and base qualities are not known.

The research as a whole found: No day 14 peak-response samples were available, so repertoires were characterized only after the peak T cell response. The vaccine-associated CD4 TCRs covered the entire spike protein, and the dominant responses fell in regions 160-218 and 743-854. Most participants were white British and females outnumbered males, and the authors suggested that clonal diversity may have been underestimated. Conclusions about previously exposed vaccinees are limited, since just five to seven AZD1222 recipients were seropositive for SARS-CoV-2 at baseline. The 56-69-year group was small, and its depth increase did not reach significance, likely because of low power. Spike-specific TCR breadth and depth rose significantly after two AZD1222 doses compared with day 0 and with MenACWY recipients. Reportedly, close to half of the unique spike-specific TCRs recognized epitopes lying outside the regions that are mutated in the B.1.351 and B.1.1.7 variants.

The CDR3 regions of human TCRbeta chains were analyzed by immunosequencing. For the original study's pipeline: Repertoire TCRs were checked for matches against a reference library of SARS-CoV-2-specific TCRs that had been generated using the MIRA antigen-specificity platform. Breadth meant the fraction of unique TCRs that were SARS-CoV-2-associated, whereas depth meant the fraction of total T cells that were SARS-CoV-2-associated. Using the MIRA data, each spike-specific TCR was assigned both to the spike region to which the TCR was reactive and to a CD4 or CD8 class. Log10-transformed breadth and depth values were compared by one-way ANOVA with Sidak's multiple comparisons tests. TCRdb provides this immuneACCESS table in a form limited to in-frame rearrangements. Some clones are lacking; in checked studies, under half of them reflect an unresolved V gene, and why the rest are absent is not known. The DNA was the basis for D and trimming; V, J and clone size are from that table. Here the sample has about 130,000 clones; approximately 86% occur a single time. Clones ranked in the top ten supply 10% to 15% of the sample.

V gives up 0 bases and J gives up 2 bases, and the segment between their germline ends measures 5 bases. The germline V gene sets CDR1 to MNHEY and CDR2 to SVGEGT. From its cysteine to its phenylalanine, the CDR3 spans 14 amino acids. CDR3 DNA is the only sequence kept; it has 42 bases, read in frame from the first base. The time point label, as the study defines it: baseline before first vaccination. The vaccinee samples were drawn from two UK trials, COV001 and COV002, one of which was a single-blind randomized controlled phase 2/3 trial testing AZD1222 (ChAdOx1 nCoV-19) in healthy adults. For TCRbeta chain sequencing, PBMC samples were collected from trial participants at day 0 and at day 28 after the second dose.

Source: peripheral blood, taken on day 0 of AZD1222 vaccination. The sequence came from an adult in good health. The V and J segments used are TRBV6-2 or TRBV6-3 and TRBJ1-5, with the D gene too uncertain to name. The sequenced DNA: TGTGCCAGCAGTTACTCGTGGGGCAATCAGCCCCAGCATTTT. It translates as CASSYSWGNQPQHF.